This T cell receptor beta chain derives from a study of blood T cells in healthy people across ages. Through a sample-barcoded 5' primer and a J-beta primer mix, a second PCR was run for roughly 7 to 12 cycles. TCRdb redid the calling of the 5' RACE reads with MiXCR, one entry per CDR3 protein. Among about 930,000 distinct CDR3 sequences listed, about 28% were seen once. Extraction yielded at least 6 micrograms of total RNA per sample. This same sample was also taken into another study, of T cells of mothers and their children.

Sequencing used blood. This TCR was recovered from a woman aged 40 to 50 in good health.

The DNA for the CDR3 is TGTGCCAGCAGTTTAGGGGAGGCGGAGAACACTGAAGCTTTCTTT. This gives the protein CASSLGEAENTEAFF. V is TRBV27 and J is TRBJ1-1, with D hard to call. Germline V gene data show CDR1 as MNHEY and CDR2 as SMNVEV (reference sequence). The length of the CDR3 is 15 residues. The germline V and J ends were trimmed by 2 bases and 1 base, with 11 bases remaining between them.